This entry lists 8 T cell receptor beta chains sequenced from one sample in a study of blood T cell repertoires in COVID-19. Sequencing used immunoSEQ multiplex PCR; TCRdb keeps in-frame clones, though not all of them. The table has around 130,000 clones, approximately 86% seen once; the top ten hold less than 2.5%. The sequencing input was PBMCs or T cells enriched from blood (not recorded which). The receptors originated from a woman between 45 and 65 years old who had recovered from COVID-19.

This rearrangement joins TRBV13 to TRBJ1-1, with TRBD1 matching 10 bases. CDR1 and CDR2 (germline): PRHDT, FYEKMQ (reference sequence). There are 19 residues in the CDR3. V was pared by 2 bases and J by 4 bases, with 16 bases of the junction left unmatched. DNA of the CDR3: TGTGCCAGCAGCTTACTATCCCGGACAGGGGGAACTCGGGTCACTGAAGCTTTCTTT. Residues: CASSLLSRTGGTRVTEAFF.

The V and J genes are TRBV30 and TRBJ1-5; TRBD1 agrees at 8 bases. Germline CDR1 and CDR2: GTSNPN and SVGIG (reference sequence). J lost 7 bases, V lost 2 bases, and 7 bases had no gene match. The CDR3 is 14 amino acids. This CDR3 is CAWSPDRVGQPQHF. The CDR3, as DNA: TGTGCCTGGAGTCCGGACAGGGTAGGACAGCCCCAGCATTTT. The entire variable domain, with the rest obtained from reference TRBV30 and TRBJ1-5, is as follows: SQTIHQWPATLVQPVGSPLSLECTVEGTSNPNLYWYRQAAGRGLQLLFYSVGIGQISSEVPQNLSASRPQDRQFILSSKKLLLSDSGFYLCAWSPDRVGQPQHFGDGTRLSIL.

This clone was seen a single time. CDR3 nucleotide sequence: TGCGCCAGCAGCCCACGGGACTCCGGCCGGGCCTCCAATGAGCAGTTCTTC. This gives the protein CASSPRDSGRASNEQFF. The chain combines TRBV5-1 with TRBJ2-1, with D tentatively TRBD2 (6 bases). The CDR3 contains 17 residues. Germline loops: CDR1 SGHRS, CDR2 YFSETQ. Trimming cost V 4 bases and J 6 bases, with 23 bases left between them.

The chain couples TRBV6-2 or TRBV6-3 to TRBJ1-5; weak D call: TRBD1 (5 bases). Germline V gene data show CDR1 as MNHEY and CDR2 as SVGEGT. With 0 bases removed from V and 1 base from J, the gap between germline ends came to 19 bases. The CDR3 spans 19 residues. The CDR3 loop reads CASSYSTAGHSMSNQPQHF. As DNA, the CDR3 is TGTGCCAGCAGTTACTCGACCGCCGGACATAGTATGAGCAATCAGCCCCAGCATTTT.

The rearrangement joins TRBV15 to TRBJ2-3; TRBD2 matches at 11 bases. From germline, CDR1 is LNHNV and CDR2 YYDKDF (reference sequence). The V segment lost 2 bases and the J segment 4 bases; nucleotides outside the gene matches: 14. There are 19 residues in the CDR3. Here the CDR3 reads CATSRFPGASGGNPDTQYF. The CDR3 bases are TGTGCCACCAGCAGATTCCCTGGGGCTAGCGGGGGGAACCCAGATACGCAGTATTTT.

The CDR3 region is CSVEDLRRGEREQYF. The CDR3 DNA follows: TGCAGCGTTGAAGATCTTAGGAGGGGAGAAAGGGAGCAGTACTTC. This rearrangement joins TRBV29-1 to TRBJ2-7, with a tentative D call TRBD2 (6 bases). V was clipped by 0 bases and J by 7 bases, with 19 bases between them. Germline V gives CDR1 SQVTM, CDR2 ANQGSEA. The CDR3 contains 15 residues.

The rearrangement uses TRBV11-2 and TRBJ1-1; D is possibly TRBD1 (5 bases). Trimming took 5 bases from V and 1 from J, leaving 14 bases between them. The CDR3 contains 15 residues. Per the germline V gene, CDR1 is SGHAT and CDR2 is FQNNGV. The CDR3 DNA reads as TGTGCCAGCAGCGGCGTTGGGGGGAGGAACACTGAAGCTTTCTTT. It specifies CASSGVGGRNTEAFF. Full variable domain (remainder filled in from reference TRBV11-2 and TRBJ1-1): EAGVAQSPRYKIIEKRQSVAFWCNPISGHATLYWYQQILGQGPKLLIQFQNNGVVDDSQLPKDRFSAERLKGVDSTLKIQPAKLEDSAVYLCASSGVGGRNTEAFFGQGTRLTVV.

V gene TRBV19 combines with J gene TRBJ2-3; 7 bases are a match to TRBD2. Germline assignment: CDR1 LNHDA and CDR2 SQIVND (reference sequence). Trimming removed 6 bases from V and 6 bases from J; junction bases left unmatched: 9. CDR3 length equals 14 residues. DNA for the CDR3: TGTGCCAGTAGCAGACGGGGGGAAGAGGATACGCAGTATTTT. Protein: CASSRRGEEDTQYF. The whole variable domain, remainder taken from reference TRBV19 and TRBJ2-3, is DGGITQSPKYLFRKEGQNVTLSCEQNLNHDAMYWYRQDPGQGLRLIYYSQIVNDFQKGDIAEGYSVSREKKESFPLTVTSAQKNPTAFYLCASSRRGEEDTQYFGPGTRLTVL.